This entry describes one T cell receptor (beta chain). Its specificity is not known. This record comes from a study of cytomegalovirus exposure and HLA in healthy donors. Overall study findings and caveats: Roughly 170 TCR beta chains were listed as cytomegalovirus-associated.

V lost 0 bases to trimming and J lost 9 bases; unmatched junction nucleotides: 11. The CDR3 spans 16 residues. Germline lookup yields CDR1 SQVTM and CDR2 ANQGSEA. Use of 60 Vbeta and 13 Jbeta primers characterized the PCR. Libraries were prepared by immunoSEQ multiplex PCR; TCRdb keeps only in-frame clonotypes and omits some of them. The sample holds some 150,000 clones, 70% to 80% seen once. Sequenced: PBMCs. This clonotype originated in a man between 25 and 39 years old in good health and CMV-seropositive. The chain recombines TRBV29-1 with TRBJ2-1, with 10 bases that match TRBD1. The CDR3 DNA reads as TGCAGCGTTGAAGATCTAAGGACAGGGGGGTTCGGTGAGCAGTTCTTC. Translated, it gives CSVEDLRTGGFGEQFF.